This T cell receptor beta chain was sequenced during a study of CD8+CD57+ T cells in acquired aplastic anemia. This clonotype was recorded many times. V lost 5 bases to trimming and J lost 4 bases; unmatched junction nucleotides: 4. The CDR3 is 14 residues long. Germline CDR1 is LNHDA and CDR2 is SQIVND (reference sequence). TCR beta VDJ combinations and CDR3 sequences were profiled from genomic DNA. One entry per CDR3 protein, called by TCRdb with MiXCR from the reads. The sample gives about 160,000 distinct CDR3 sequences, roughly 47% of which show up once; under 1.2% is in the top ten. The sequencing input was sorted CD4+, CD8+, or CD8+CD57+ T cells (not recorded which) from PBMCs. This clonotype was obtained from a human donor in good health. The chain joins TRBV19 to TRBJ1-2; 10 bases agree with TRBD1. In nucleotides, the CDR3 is TGTGCCAGTAGTGTTGGACAGGGGGTCTATGGCTACACCTTC. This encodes CASSVGQGVYGYTF.